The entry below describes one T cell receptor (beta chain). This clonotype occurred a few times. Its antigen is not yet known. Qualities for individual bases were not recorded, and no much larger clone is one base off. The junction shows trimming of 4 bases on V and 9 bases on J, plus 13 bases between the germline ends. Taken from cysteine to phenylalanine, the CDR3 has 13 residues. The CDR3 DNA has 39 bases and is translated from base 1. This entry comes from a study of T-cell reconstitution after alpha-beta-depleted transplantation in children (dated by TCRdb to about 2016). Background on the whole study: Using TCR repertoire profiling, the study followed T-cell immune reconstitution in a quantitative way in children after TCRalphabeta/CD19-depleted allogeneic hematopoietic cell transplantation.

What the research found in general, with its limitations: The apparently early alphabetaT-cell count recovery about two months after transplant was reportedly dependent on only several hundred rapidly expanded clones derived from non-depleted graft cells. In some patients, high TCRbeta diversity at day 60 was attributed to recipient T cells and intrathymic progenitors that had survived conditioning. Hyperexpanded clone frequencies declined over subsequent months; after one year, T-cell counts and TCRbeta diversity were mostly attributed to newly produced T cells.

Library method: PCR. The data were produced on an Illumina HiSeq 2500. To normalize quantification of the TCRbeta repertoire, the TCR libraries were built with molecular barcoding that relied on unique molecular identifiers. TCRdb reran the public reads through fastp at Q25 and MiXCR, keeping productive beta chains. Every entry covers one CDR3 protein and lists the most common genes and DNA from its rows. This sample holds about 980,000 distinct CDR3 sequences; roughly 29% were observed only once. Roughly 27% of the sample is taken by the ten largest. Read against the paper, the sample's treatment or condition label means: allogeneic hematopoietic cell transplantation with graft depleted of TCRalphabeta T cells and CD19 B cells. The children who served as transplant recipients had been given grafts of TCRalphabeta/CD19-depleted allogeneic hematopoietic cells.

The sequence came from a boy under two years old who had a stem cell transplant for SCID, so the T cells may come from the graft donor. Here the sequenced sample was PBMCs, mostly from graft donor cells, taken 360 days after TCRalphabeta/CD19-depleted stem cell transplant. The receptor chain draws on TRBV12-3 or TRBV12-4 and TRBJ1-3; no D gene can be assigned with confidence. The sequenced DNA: TGTGCCAGCAGTTGGTCAAAAAGAGGCACCATATATTTT. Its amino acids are CASSWSKRGTIYF.